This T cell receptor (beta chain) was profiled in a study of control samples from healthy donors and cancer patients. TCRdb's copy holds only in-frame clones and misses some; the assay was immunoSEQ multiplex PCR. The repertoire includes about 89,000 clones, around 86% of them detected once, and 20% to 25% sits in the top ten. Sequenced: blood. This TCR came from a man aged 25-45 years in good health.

Written as DNA, the CDR3 is TGTGCCAGCAGCGTAGGCCAGGAATCCTACGAGCAGTACTTC. It translates to CASSVGQESYEQYF. The chain has TRBV9 and TRBJ2-7; D is unclear. The CDR3 is 14 residues long. With 0 bases removed from V and 1 base from J, the gap between germline ends came to 8 bases. Germline values: CDR1 SGDLS, CDR2 YYNGEE. Based on the CDR3 plus reference TRBV9 and TRBJ2-7, the full variable domain is DSGVTQTPKHLITATGQRVTLRCSPRSGDLSVYWYQQSLDQGLQFLIQYYNGEERAKGNILERFSAQQFPDLHSELNLSSLELGDSALYFCASSVGQESYEQYFGPGTRLTVT.